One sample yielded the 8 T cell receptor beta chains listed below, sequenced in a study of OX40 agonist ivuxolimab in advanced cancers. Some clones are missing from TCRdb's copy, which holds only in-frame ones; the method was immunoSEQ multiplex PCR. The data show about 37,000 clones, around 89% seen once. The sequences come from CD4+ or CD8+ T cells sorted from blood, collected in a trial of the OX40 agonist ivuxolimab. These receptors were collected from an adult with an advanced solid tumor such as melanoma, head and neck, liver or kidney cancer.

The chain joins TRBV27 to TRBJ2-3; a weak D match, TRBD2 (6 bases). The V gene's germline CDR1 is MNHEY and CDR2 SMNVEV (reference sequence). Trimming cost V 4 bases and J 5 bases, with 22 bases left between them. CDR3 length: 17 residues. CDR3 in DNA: TGTGCCAGCAGTTCCTCGTTCAAGGCGGGGCGGGGAGATACGCAGTATTTT. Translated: CASSSSFKAGRGDTQYF.

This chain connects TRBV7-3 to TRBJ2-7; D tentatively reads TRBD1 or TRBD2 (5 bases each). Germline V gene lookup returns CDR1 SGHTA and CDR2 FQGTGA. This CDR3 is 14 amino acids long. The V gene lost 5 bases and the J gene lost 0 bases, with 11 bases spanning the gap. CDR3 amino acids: CASSPAGSSYEQYF. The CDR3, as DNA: TGTGCCAGCAGCCCTGCAGGGAGCTCCTACGAGCAGTACTTC.

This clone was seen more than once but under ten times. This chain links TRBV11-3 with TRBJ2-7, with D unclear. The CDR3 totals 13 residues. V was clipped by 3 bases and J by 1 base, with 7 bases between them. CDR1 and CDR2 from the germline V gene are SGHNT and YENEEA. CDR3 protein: CASSLGDSYEQYF. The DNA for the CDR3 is TGTGCCAGCAGCTTGGGTGATTCCTACGAGCAGTACTTC.

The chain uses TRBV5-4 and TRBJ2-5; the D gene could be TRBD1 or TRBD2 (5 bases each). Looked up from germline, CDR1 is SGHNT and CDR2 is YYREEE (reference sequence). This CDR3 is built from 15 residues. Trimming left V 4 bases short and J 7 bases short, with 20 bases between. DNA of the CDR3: TGTGCCAGCAGCACGCCCGGGGCCGCCCGGGGGACCCAGTACTTC. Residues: CASSTPGAARGTQYF.

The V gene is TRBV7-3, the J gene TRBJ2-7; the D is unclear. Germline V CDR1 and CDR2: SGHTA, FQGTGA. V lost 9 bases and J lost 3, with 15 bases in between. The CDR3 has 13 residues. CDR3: CARRWAADYEQYF. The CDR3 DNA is TGTGCCAGACGCTGGGCAGCCGACTACGAGCAGTACTTC.

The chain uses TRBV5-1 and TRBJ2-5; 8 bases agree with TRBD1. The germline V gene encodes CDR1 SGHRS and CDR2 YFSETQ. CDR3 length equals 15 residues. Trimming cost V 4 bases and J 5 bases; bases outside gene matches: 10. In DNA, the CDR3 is TGCGCCAGCAGCGACGGACAGGGTGGATCGGAGACCCAGTACTTC. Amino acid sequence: CASSDGQGGSETQYF. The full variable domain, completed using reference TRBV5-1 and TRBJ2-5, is KAGVTQTPRYLIKTRGQQVTLSCSPISGHRSVSWYQQTPGQGLQFLFEYFSETQRNKGNFPGRFSGRQFSNSRSEMNVSTLELGDSALYLCASSDGQGGSETQYFGPGTRLLVL.

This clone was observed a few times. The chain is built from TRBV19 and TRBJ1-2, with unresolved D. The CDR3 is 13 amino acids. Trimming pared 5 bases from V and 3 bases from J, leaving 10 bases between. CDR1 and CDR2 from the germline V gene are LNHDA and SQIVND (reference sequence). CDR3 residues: CASSLTADYGYTF. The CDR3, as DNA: TGTGCCAGTAGTCTCACAGCGGACTATGGCTACACCTTC.

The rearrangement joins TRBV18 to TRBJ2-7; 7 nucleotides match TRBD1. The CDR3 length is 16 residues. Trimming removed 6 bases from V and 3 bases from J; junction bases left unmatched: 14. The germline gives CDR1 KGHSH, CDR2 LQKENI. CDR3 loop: CASSPTGSVPSYEQYF. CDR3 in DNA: TGTGCCAGCTCCCCGACAGGGAGTGTCCCTAGCTACGAGCAGTACTTC.